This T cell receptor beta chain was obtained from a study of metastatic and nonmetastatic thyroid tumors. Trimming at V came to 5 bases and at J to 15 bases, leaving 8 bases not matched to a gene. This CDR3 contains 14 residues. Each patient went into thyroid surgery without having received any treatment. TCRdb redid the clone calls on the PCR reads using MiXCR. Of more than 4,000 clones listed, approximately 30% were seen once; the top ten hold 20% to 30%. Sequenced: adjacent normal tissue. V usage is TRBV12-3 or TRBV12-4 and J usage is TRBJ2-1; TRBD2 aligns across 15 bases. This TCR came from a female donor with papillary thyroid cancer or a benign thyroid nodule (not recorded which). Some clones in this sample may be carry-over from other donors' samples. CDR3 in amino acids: CASSPGTSGGSAFF. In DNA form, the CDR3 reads TGTGCCAGCAGTCCCGGGACTAGCGGGGGGTCGGCGTTCTTC.